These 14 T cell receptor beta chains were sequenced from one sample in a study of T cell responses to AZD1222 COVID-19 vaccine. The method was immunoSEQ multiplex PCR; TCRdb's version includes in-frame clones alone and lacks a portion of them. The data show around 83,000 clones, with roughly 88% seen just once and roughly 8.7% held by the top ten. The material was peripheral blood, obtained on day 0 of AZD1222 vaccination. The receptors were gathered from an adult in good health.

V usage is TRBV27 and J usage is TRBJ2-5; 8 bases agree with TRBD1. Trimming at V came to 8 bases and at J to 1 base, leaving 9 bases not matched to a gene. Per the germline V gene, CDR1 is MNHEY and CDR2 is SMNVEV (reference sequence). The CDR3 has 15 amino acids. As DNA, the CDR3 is TGTGCCAGCCCCCGAGAGGGGACAGGCCAAGAGACCCAGTACTTC. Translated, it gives CASPREGTGQETQYF.

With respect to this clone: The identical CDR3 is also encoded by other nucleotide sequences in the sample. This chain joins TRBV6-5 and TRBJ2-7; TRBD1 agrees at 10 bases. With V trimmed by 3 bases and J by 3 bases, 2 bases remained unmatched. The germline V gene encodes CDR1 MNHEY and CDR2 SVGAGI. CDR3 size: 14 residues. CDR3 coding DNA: TGTGCCAGCAGTTATGGGACAGGGGACTACGAGCAGTACTTC. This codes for CASSYGTGDYEQYF.

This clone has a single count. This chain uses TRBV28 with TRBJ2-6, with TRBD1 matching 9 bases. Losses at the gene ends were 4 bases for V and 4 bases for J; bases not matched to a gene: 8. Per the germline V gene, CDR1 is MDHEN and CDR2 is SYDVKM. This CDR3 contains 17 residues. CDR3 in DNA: TGTGCCAGCAGTTCGGACAGGGGAGCCTGGGGGGCCAACGTCCTGACTTTC. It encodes CASSSDRGAWGANVLTF. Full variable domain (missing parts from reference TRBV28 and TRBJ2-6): DVKVTQSSRYLVKRTGEKVFLECVQDMDHENMFWYRQDPGLGLRLIYFSYDVKMKEKGDIPEGYSVSREKKERFSLILESASTNQTSMYLCASSSDRGAWGANVLTFGAGSRLTVL.

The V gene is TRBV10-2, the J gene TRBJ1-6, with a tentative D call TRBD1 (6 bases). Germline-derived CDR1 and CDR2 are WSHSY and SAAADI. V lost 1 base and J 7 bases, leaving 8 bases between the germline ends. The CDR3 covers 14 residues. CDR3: CASSEYRANSPLHF. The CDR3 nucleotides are TGCGCCAGCAGTGAGTACAGGGCAAATTCACCCCTCCACTTT.

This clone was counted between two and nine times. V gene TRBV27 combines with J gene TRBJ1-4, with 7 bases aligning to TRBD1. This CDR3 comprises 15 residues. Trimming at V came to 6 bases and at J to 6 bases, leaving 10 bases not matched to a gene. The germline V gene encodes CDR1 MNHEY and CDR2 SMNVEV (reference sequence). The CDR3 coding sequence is TGTGCCAGCAGCGTCCGACAGGGAGTGTATGAAAAACTGTTTTTT. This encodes CASSVRQGVYEKLFF.

CDR3 sequence reads: CASSLAAFTGNSYEQYF. The DNA of the CDR3 is TGTGCCAGCAGCCTTGCAGCTTTCACAGGCAACTCCTACGAGCAGTACTTC. V is TRBV7-9 and J is TRBJ2-7, with TRBD1 as a possible D gene (5 bases). V lost 5 bases and J 0 bases, leaving 20 bases between the germline ends. The CDR3 consists of 17 residues. Looked up from germline, CDR1 is SEHNR and CDR2 is FQNEAQ (reference sequence).

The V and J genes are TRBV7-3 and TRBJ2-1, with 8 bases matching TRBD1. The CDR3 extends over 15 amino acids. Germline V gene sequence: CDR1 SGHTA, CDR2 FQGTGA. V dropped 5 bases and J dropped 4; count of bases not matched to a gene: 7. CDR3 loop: CASSTPGQEYNEQFF. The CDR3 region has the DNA TGTGCCAGCAGCACACCGGGACAGGAGTACAATGAGCAGTTCTTC.

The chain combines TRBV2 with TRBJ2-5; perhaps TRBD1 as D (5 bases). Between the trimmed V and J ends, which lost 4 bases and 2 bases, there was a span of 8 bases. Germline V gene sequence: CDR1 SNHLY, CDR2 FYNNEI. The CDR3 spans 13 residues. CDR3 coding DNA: TGTGCCAGCAGTGGACAGTCACAAGAGACCCAGTACTTC. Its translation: CASSGQSQETQYF.

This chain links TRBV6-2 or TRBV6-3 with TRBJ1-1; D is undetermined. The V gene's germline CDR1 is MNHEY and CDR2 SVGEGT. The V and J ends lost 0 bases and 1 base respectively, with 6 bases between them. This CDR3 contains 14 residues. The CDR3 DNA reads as TGTGCCAGCAGTTACTCGGCGGAGAACACTGAAGCTTTCTTT. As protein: CASSYSAENTEAFF.

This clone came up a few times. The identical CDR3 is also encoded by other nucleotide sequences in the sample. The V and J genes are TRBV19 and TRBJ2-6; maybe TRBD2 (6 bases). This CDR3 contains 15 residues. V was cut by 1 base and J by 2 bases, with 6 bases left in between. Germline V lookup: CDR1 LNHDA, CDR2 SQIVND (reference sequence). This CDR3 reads CASSIGGAGANVLTF. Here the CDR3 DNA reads TGTGCCAGTAGTATAGGGGGGGCTGGGGCCAACGTCCTGACTTTC.

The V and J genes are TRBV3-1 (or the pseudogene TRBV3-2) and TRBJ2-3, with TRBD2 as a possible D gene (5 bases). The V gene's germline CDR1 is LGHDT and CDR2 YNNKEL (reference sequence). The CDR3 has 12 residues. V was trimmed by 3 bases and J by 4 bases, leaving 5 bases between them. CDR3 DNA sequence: TGTGCCAGCAGCCACGGGGCAGATACGCAGTATTTT. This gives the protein CASSHGADTQYF.

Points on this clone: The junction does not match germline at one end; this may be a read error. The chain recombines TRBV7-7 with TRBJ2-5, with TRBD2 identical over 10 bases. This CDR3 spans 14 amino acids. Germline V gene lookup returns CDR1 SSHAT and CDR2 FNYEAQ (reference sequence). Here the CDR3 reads CASSPSTSGETQYF. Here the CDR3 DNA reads TGTGCTAGCAGCCCTTCGACTAGCGGGGAGACCCAGTACTTC.

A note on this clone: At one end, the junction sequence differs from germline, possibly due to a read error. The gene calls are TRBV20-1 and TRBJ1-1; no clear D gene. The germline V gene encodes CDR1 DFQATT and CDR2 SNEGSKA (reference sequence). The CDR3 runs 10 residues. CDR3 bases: TGCAGTGCTAGAGAGAACAGCCACCTGTTT. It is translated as CSARENSHLF.

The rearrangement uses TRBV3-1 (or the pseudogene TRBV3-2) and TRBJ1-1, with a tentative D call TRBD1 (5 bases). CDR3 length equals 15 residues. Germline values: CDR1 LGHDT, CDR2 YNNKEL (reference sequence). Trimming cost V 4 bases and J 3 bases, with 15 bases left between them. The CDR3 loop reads CASSPGAQGYTEAFF. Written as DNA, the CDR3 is TGTGCCAGCAGCCCTGGCGCGCAGGGATACACTGAAGCTTTCTTT.